This passage covers 11 T cell receptor beta chains from one sample sequenced in a study of T cells in Graves' hyperthyroidism and ophthalmopathy (dated 2019 in TCRdb). The library was generated by multiplex PCR. TCRdb records Illumina HiSeq 2000 as the sequencer. The TCR beta CDR3 regions were amplified from the RNA transcripts. A first-round RT-PCR of the TCR CDR3 used the HTBI primer set with the Qiagen OneStep RT-PCR kit. TCRdb reworked the public reads: Q25 trimming with fastp, MiXCR clone assembly, productive beta chains retained. For every CDR3 protein sequence, its rows merge into one entry that carries the most common genes and DNA. For this sample the table gives 750,000 to 900,000 distinct CDR3 sequences, of which roughly 40% were detected only once. Clones ranked in the top ten supply 8.9% of the sample. Sequenced: blood. The origin of the receptors is a man younger than 35 with Graves' hyperthyroidism.

As concerns this clonotype: This clone may be a read error of a much larger clone one base away. The chain has TRBV6-5 and TRBJ2-7; 13 bases are shared with TRBD2. Germline-derived CDR1 and CDR2 are MNHEY and SVGAGI. CDR3 length: 14 residues. The CDR3 DNA sequence: TGTGCCATCAGTTACGGGACTAGCGGGGCCGAGCAGTACTTC. Translation gives CAISYGTSGAEQYF.

This chain uses TRBV6-5 with TRBJ1-2; perhaps TRBD1 as D (6 bases). Trimming took 1 base from V and 2 from J, leaving 11 bases between them. The germline gives CDR1 MNHEY, CDR2 SVGAGI. The CDR3 sequence is 15 residues long. The CDR3, as DNA: TGTGCCAGCAGTTACTACAGGGAGGCCAACTATGGCTACACCTTC. Translation gives CASSYYREANYGYTF.

This clonotype was seen many times. The chain carries TRBV10-3 and TRBJ2-7; D remains ambiguous. Trimming shortened V by 0 bases and J by 3 bases, and 6 bases separated the two germline ends. The CDR3 spans 13 residues. Germline CDR1 and CDR2: ENHRY and SYGVKD. The chain's CDR3 is CAISESSFYEQYF. CDR3 sequence (DNA): TGTGCCATCAGTGAGTCGAGTTTCTACGAGCAGTACTTC.

In its sample, this clonotype was seen a few times. The genes are TRBV3-1 and TRBJ1-2; 7 bases line up with TRBD1. CDR1 LGHDT and CDR2 YNNKEL come from the germline V gene (reference sequence). After removal of 4 bases from V and 7 bases from J, the junction contained 9 bases not matched to a gene. CDR3 length: 14 amino acids. The CDR3 sequence: CASSPAQTGIGYTF. The CDR3 DNA sequence: TGTGCCAGCAGCCCTGCACAGACAGGGATTGGCTACACCTTC.

This clonotype has at least ten counts. This chain joins TRBV11-2 and TRBJ2-5; 7 nucleotides line up with TRBD2. Germline CDR1 and CDR2: SGHAT and FQNNGV. The J segment lost 5 bases and the V segment lost 0 bases, leaving 6 bases of the junction unmatched. The CDR3 loop spans 15 amino acids. Written as DNA, the CDR3 is TGTGCCAGCAGCTTAGAAGCGGGGAGTGAGGAGACCCAGTACTTC. This encodes CASSLEAGSEETQYF.

This clonotype appeared a few times. The chain joins TRBV7-2 to TRBJ2-5; unclear D gene. Germline V gene lookup returns CDR1 SGHTA and CDR2 FQGNSA. This CDR3 has 14 residues. V lost 3 bases to trimming and J lost 1 base, with 9 bases between them. CDR3 loop: CASSLSFFQETQYF. CDR3 bases: TGTGCCAGCAGCTTGTCGTTCTTCCAAGAGACCCAGTACTTC.

The genes are TRBV2 and TRBJ1-5; D is undetermined. Germline CDR1 is SNHLY and CDR2 is FYNNEI. The germline V and J ends were trimmed by 2 bases and 7 bases, with 21 bases remaining between them. CDR3 length: 17 amino acids. CDR3 nucleotides: TGTGCCAGCAGTGAAAATCTTGGGGATCTTTTAAGCCAGCCCCAGCATTTT. This translates into CASSENLGDLLSQPQHF.

As for this clonotype: This may be a read error: a much more frequent sequence differs by one nucleotide. The J gene is TRBJ1-2, the V gene TRBV7-9; tentatively, D is TRBD1 (6 bases). The germline V gene has CDR1 SEHNR and CDR2 FQNEAQ (reference sequence). The CDR3 has 13 amino acids. Here the CDR3 DNA reads TGTTCCAGCAGCCAAGGGGGGGGATATGGCTACACCTTC. It encodes CSSSQGGGYGYTF.

This clonotype was counted a few times. The chain carries TRBV9 and TRBJ2-7; a possible D gene is TRBD2 (6 bases). The CDR3 covers 16 residues. Germline loops: CDR1 SGDLS, CDR2 YYNGEE. The V and J ends lost 0 bases and 2 bases respectively, with 15 bases between them. The DNA of the CDR3 is TGTGCCAGCAGCGTAGATCGGGAGTCACCCACCTACGAGCAGTACTTC. It specifies CASSVDRESPTYEQYF.

The chain combines TRBV20-1 with TRBJ2-7, with 9 positions matching TRBD2. J gave up 7 bases and V 5 bases, and 9 bases lay outside the gene matches. Germline V lookup: CDR1 DFQATT, CDR2 SNEGSKA (reference sequence). The CDR3 is made up of 13 amino acids. CDR3 sequence: CSAAPGGGGEQYF. The CDR3 DNA reads TGCAGTGCTGCACCTGGCGGGGGGGGGGAGCAGTACTTC.

This chain joins TRBV20-1 and TRBJ2-5; D uncertain. This CDR3 spans 12 amino acids. In germline, CDR1 is DFQATT, CDR2 SNEGSKA (reference sequence). The ends were cut back, 7 bases at V and 2 bases at J, with 11 bases in the middle. The CDR3 sequence: CSVPTSQETQYF. CDR3 bases: TGCAGTGTGCCAACCTCTCAAGAGACCCAGTACTTC.